This T cell receptor beta chain originates from a study of blood T cell repertoires in COVID-19. Study overall: T cells, B-cell-depleted T cells, or PBMCs supplied cDNA or gDNA.

Germline V gene sequence: CDR1 MNHEY, CDR2 SVGAGI. The CDR3 is made up of 14 amino acids. The V end was cut by 6 bases, the J end by 5 bases, with 14 bases between. Assay: immunoSEQ multiplex PCR; the TCRdb copy retains only in-frame clones and omits some. The sample shows about 150,000 clones, 75% to 90% of them seen only once. The TCR sequence derives from a woman between 55 and 75 years old with COVID-19, enrolled during active disease. Specimen: peripheral blood. V and J are TRBV6-5 and TRBJ1-5; D is unclear. As DNA, the CDR3 is TGTGCCAGCAGCGGGGTAACCAAGGATCAGCCCCAGCATTTT. This translates into CASSGVTKDQPQHF.